Presented here are 21 T cell receptor beta chains from one specimen sequenced in a study of patients and donors after allogeneic stem cell transplantation. TCRdb re-analysed the RT-PCR reads in MiXCR, keeping a single row per CDR3 protein. The repertoire holds some 960,000 distinct CDR3 sequences, with approximately 19% as singletons. Sequenced: blood, either unsorted or a sorted T cell fraction (not recorded which). The receptors here all came from a human donor who was either an allogeneic HSCT recipient or a stem cell or donor lymphocyte infusion donor (not recorded which). It is not recorded whose cells these are; they may come from a transplant donor.

This clonotype has more than one count but fewer than ten. This chain connects TRBV20-1 to TRBJ1-2, with a weak D call TRBD1 (6 bases). CDR3 size: 15 residues. V was trimmed by 5 bases and J by 7 bases, leaving 23 bases between them. CDR1 and CDR2 (germline): DFQATT, SNEGSKA (reference sequence). CDR3 amino acids: CSALEIGRGHSGYTF. CDR3 sequence (DNA): TGCAGTGCTTTAGAGATCGGCAGGGGCCACTCTGGCTACACCTTC.

The chain joins TRBV4-3 to TRBJ1-1, with D unclear. The germline gives CDR1 LGHNA, CDR2 YSLEER. V lost 0 bases and J 0 bases, leaving 11 bases between the germline ends. The CDR3 contains 16 residues. DNA of the CDR3: TGCGCCAGCAGCCAAGATAGTACAGCCATGAACACTGAAGCTTTCTTT. Translating gives CASSQDSTAMNTEAFF.

The DNA for the CDR3 is TGTGCCGCGAAAGTACGGGCTGAAGCTTTCTTT. Translated, it gives CAAKVRAEAFF. The chain carries TRBV6-6 and TRBJ1-1; the D is unclear. V was trimmed by 11 bases and J by 6 bases, leaving 13 bases between them. The CDR3 contains 11 residues. Germline CDR1 MNHNY, CDR2 SVGAGI (reference sequence).

This clonotype was seen a few times. The rearrangement uses TRBV27 and TRBJ2-7; 11 nucleotides line up with TRBD2. Germline assignment: CDR1 MNHEY and CDR2 SMNVEV (reference sequence). V lost 4 bases and J lost 2; bases outside the gene matches: 4. The CDR3 is 15 amino acids. The CDR3, as DNA: TGTGCCAGCAGTTATGGGACTAGCGGACCCTACGAGCAGTACTTC. Translation gives CASSYGTSGPYEQYF.

This sequence joins TRBV29-1 and TRBJ1-1, with D perhaps matching TRBD1 (5 bases). V was clipped by 4 bases and J by 1 base, with 7 bases between them. The CDR3 has 12 residues. The V gene's germline CDR1 is SQVTM and CDR2 ANQGSEA. The CDR3 sequence is CSVGQRNTEAFF. The CDR3 DNA is TGCAGCGTTGGACAGAGGAACACTGAAGCTTTCTTT.

CDR3 DNA: TGCAGTGCAGACCGAGAGGGGACGGGAAACACCATATATTTT. This gives the protein CSADREGTGNTIYF. The chain carries TRBV20-1 and TRBJ1-3; D might be TRBD1 (5 bases). The CDR3 has 14 amino acids. Germline assignment: CDR1 DFQATT and CDR2 SNEGSKA (reference sequence). V was shortened by 6 bases and J by 4 bases, with 16 bases between the two germline ends.

The V gene is TRBV6-5, the J gene TRBJ2-3, with a possible D match to TRBD2 (6 bases). CDR1 is MNHEY, CDR2 SVGAGI, per germline. Trimming removed 4 bases at V and 2 bases at J, with 16 bases between. The CDR3 contains 16 residues. The CDR3 loop is CASSSLGRGNTDTQYF. The CDR3 DNA reads TGTGCCAGCAGTTCCTTGGGGCGGGGTAACACAGATACGCAGTATTTT.

This clonotype was detected only a few times. The chain recombines TRBV5-5 with TRBJ2-1; TRBD1 matches 9 bases. In germline, CDR1 is SGHKS, CDR2 YYEKEE (reference sequence). The V gene end was trimmed by 0 bases and the J gene end by 3 bases; junction bases not matched to a gene: 10. The CDR3 is made up of 18 amino acids. CDR3 coding DNA: TGTGCCAGCAGCTTGGGTTGGATCGGGGACAGGGACTACAATGAGCAGTTCTTC. It yields the protein CASSLGWIGDRDYNEQFF.

This clonotype was counted a few times. V gene TRBV20-1 combines with J gene TRBJ2-1, with 7 bases aligning to TRBD2. This CDR3 is 14 amino acids long. The V gene's germline CDR1 is DFQATT and CDR2 SNEGSKA (reference sequence). V trimming: 3 bases; J trimming: 6 bases; junction bases outside the gene matches: 8. The CDR3 loop reads CSASETSSINEQFF. Written as DNA, the CDR3 is TGCAGTGCTAGCGAGACTAGCTCGATCAATGAGCAGTTCTTC.

The chain combines TRBV12-3 or TRBV12-4 with TRBJ2-1; maybe TRBD1 (5 bases). This CDR3 region has 13 residues. Trimming pared 4 bases from V and 10 bases from J, leaving 14 bases between. The CDR3: CASSYPGPREQFF. In DNA form, the CDR3 reads TGTGCCAGCAGTTACCCAGGGCCCAGGGAGCAGTTCTTC.

This clonotype was counted only a few times. The chain recombines TRBV29-1 with TRBJ1-1; 7 bases agree with TRBD1. V was pared by 6 bases and J by 9 bases, with 7 bases of the junction left unmatched. The length of the CDR3 is 11 residues. The germline V gene encodes CDR1 SQVTM and CDR2 ANQGSEA. The CDR3 region is CSVTWTGKAFF. The CDR3 DNA reads TGCAGCGTAACCTGGACAGGCAAAGCTTTCTTT.

In this sample, this clonotype turned up a few times. V gene TRBV3-1 combines with J gene TRBJ2-3; the match to TRBD2 covers 8 bases. The trim removed 4 bases at V and 4 bases at J, leaving 10 bases unmatched. This CDR3 has 16 amino acids. Germline V gene sequence: CDR1 LGHDT, CDR2 YNNKEL (reference sequence). The CDR3 DNA reads as TGTGCCAGCAGCCGGTTGAGGAGCGGGAGTTCAGATACGCAGTATTTT. It yields the protein CASSRLRSGSSDTQYF.

The V call is TRBV9, the J call TRBJ1-2; D is undetermined. The CDR3 covers 16 residues. V was cut by 2 bases and J by 4 bases, with 18 bases left in between. Germline CDR1 SGDLS, CDR2 YYNGEE. CDR3 nucleotide sequence: TGTGCCAGCAGCGTTGGCCCCTCCGGAAATGGCTATGGCTACACCTTC. Translation gives CASSVGPSGNGYGYTF.

The V call is TRBV5-1, the J call TRBJ1-2; weak D call: TRBD1 (5 bases). Germline loops: CDR1 SGHRS, CDR2 YFSETQ. The length of the CDR3 is 13 residues. Deletions cut 1 base from V and 6 bases from J, with 10 bases between. The CDR3 nucleotides read TGCGCCAGCAGCTTGAGCACGGGGGATGGCTACACCTTC. Its translation is CASSLSTGDGYTF.

This rearrangement joins TRBV4-1 to TRBJ2-2; the D gene is possibly TRBD2 (6 bases). This CDR3 has 17 amino acids. Trimming stripped 0 bases from V and 8 bases from J, with 19 bases between. CDR1 and CDR2 (germline): MGHRA, YSYEKL. CDR3 sequence (DNA): TGCGCCAGCAGCCAAGATACTACGGGGAGGATGGGAGGGGAGCTGTTTTTT. Translated: CASSQDTTGRMGGELFF.

This clonotype was observed a handful of times. V and J are TRBV6-5 and TRBJ2-3, with TRBD2 matching 9 bases. CDR1 and CDR2 (germline): MNHEY, SVGAGI. J was trimmed by 7 bases and V by 4 bases; bases with no gene match: 6. The CDR3 has 14 amino acids. The CDR3 loop reads CASSSAGGVNTQYF. DNA for the CDR3: TGTGCCAGCAGTTCGGCGGGAGGGGTAAATACGCAGTATTTT.

This clonotype has more than one count but fewer than ten. The chain couples TRBV5-1 to TRBJ2-1, with 7 bases lining up with TRBD2. V was clipped by 4 bases and J by 7 bases; unmatched bases: 8. The CDR3 totals 14 residues. The germline gives CDR1 SGHRS, CDR2 YFSETQ. CDR3 DNA: TGCGCCAGCAGCCGCGGACTAGTTTGGAATGAGCAGTTCTTC. It is translated as CASSRGLVWNEQFF.

This chain joins TRBV15 and TRBJ2-2, with TRBD2 as a possible D gene (6 bases). V was cut by 0 bases and J by 5 bases, with 13 bases left in between. There are 16 residues in the CDR3. Germline lookup yields CDR1 LNHNV and CDR2 YYDKDF (reference sequence). This chain's CDR3 is CATSREAGSRTGELFF. In DNA form, the CDR3 reads TGTGCCACCAGCAGAGAGGCGGGGTCGAGGACCGGGGAGCTGTTTTTT.

The chain joins TRBV29-1 to TRBJ2-7, with 10 nucleotides matching TRBD2. CDR1 is SQVTM, CDR2 ANQGSEA, per germline. Trimming cost V 4 bases and J 2 bases; bases outside gene matches: 5. CDR3 size: 14 residues. CDR3 loop: CSVVGLAGAYEQYF. DNA of the CDR3: TGCAGCGTTGTCGGGCTAGCGGGGGCCTACGAGCAGTACTTC.

The chain links TRBV18 to TRBJ1-6; 7 nucleotides line up with TRBD1. The CDR3 totals 15 residues. Germline V lookup: CDR1 KGHSH, CDR2 LQKENI. Trimming at V came to 3 bases and at J to 6 bases, leaving 5 bases not matched to a gene. The CDR3 DNA reads as TGTGCCAGCTCACCTGCTGGACAGGCTAATTCACCCCTCCACTTT. This sequence encodes CASSPAGQANSPLHF.

This clonotype was picked up a small number of times. The CDR3 loop is CASSTRTGNRSEAFF. The CDR3 DNA reads as TGTGCCAGCAGTACAAGGACAGGGAACAGGTCTGAAGCTTTCTTT. V usage is TRBV6-1 and J usage is TRBJ1-1; 8 bases are a match to TRBD1. The V and J ends lost 5 bases and 6 bases, in that order; junction bases with no gene match: 11. The CDR3 spans 15 residues. Germline CDR1 and CDR2: MNHNS and SASEGT.